Listed below are T cell receptor beta chains from one sample, sequenced in a study of blood T cell repertoires in COVID-19. Clones were sequenced by immunoSEQ multiplex PCR, and TCRdb holds only the in-frame ones, with some missing. The sample lists 150,000 to 200,000 clones, roughly 89% occurring once. Sequenced: peripheral blood. These receptors were collected from a man aged 50 or older with acute or convalescent COVID-19. Both conserved end residues are part of each CDR3. A D gene is named only where the DNA matches it firmly. The size of a clone is reported for some rows only, either as once, few or many, or as a class for expanded clones.

D: TRBD1; J: TRBJ1-2; size: -; V: TRBV6-5; CDR3: CASSKTGGIYGYTF; DNA: TGTGCCAGCAGCAAGACAGGGGGCATCTATGGCTACACCTTC
D: -; J: TRBJ2-2; size: once; V: TRBV20-1; CDR3: CSAREIRELFF; DNA: TGCAGTGCTAGGGAGATCCGGGAGCTGTTTTTT
D: -; J: TRBJ2-2; size: -; V: TRBV18; CDR3: CASSSFRNTGELFF; DNA: TGTGCCAGCTCCAGTTTTCGAAACACCGGGGAGCTGTTTTTT
D: -; J: TRBJ2-2; size: -; V: TRBV11-1; CDR3: CASSRGQGYTGELFF; DNA: TGTGCCAGCAGCAGGGGTCAGGGCTACACCGGGGAGCTGTTTTTT
D: TRBD2; J: TRBJ2-7; size: -; V: TRBV3-1/TRBV3-2; CDR3: CASSQGASGTYEQYF; DNA: TGTGCCAGCAGCCAAGGAGCTAGCGGGACCTACGAGCAGTACTTC
D: -; J: TRBJ2-7; size: few; V: TRBV5-1; CDR3: CASSFEVFDEQYF; DNA: TGCGCCAGCAGCTTTGAGGTATTCGACGAGCAGTACTTC
D: -; J: TRBJ1-6; size: once; V: TRBV3-1/TRBV3-2; CDR3: CASSPEYSKKSPLHF; DNA: TGTGCCAGCAGCCCAGAATACAGTAAGAAATCACCCCTCCACTTT
D: TRBD1; J: TRBJ2-3; size: -; V: TRBV6-5; CDR3: CASRRRTGATDTQYF; DNA: TGTGCCAGCAGGAGAAGGACAGGAGCCACAGATACGCAGTATTTT
D: -; J: TRBJ2-1; size: -; V: TRBV7-3; CDR3: CASSLGTRNEQFF; DNA: TGTGCCAGCAGCTTAGGGACACGAAATGAGCAGTTCTTC
D: -; J: TRBJ2-1; size: -; V: TRBV2; CDR3: CASSPGNEQFF; DNA: TGTGCCAGCAGCCCCGGGAATGAGCAGTTCTTC
D: -; J: TRBJ2-3; size: -; V: TRBV27; CDR3: CASTNSRGGRDTQYF; DNA: TGTGCCAGCACCAATTCAAGGGGGGGCAGAGATACGCAGTATTTT
D: -; J: TRBJ1-3; size: -; V: TRBV4-3; CDR3: CASSQGDRSSGNTIYF; DNA: TGCGCCAGCAGCCAAGGTGACAGGAGCTCTGGAAACACCATATATTTT
D: -; J: TRBJ1-2; size: -; V: TRBV16; CDR3: CASSQPSGDGYTF; DNA: TGTGCCAGCAGTCAACCGTCGGGGGATGGCTACACCTTC
D: -; J: TRBJ2-3; size: -; V: TRBV19; CDR3: CASSGDWSDTQYF; DNA: TGTGCCAGTAGCGGCGACTGGAGCGATACGCAGTATTTT
D: -; J: TRBJ2-2; size: -; V: TRBV7-9; CDR3: CASSLGVGQNTGELFF; DNA: TGTGCCAGCAGCTTGGGGGTGGGACAGAACACCGGGGAGCTGTTTTTT
D: -; J: TRBJ1-1; size: -; V: TRBV6-5; CDR3: CASSYDGPGAEAFF; DNA: TGTGCCAGCAGTTATGACGGGCCGGGGGCTGAAGCTTTCTTT
D: -; J: TRBJ2-4; size: -; V: TRBV27; CDR3: CASSPFRVEAKNIQYF; DNA: TGTGCCAGCAGTCCGTTCAGGGTAGAAGCCAAAAACATTCAGTACTTC
D: -; J: TRBJ2-7; size: -; V: TRBV27; CDR3: CASSLSGSPSSYEQYF; DNA: TGTGCCAGCAGTTTATCTGGTAGCCCGAGCTCCTACGAGCAGTACTTC
D: TRBD1; J: TRBJ1-3; size: -; V: TRBV7-8; CDR3: CASSLRDRVHPGNTIYF; DNA: TGTGCCAGCAGCTTACGGGACAGGGTTCATCCTGGAAACACCATATATTTT
D: TRBD2; J: TRBJ2-7; size: -; V: TRBV5-4; CDR3: CASSPGTRSAYEQYF; DNA: TGTGCCAGCAGCCCCGGGACTAGGAGCGCCTACGAGCAGTACTTC
D: -; J: TRBJ1-1; size: -; V: TRBV27; CDR3: CASSVPGTSNTEAFF; DNA: TGTGCCAGCAGTGTCCCCGGGACATCGAACACTGAAGCTTTCTTT
D: TRBD1; J: TRBJ2-6; size: -; V: TRBV29-1; CDR3: CSVEVRPGTGRHGANVLTF; DNA: TGCAGCGTTGAGGTACGGCCCGGGACAGGACGGCATGGGGCCAACGTCCTGACTTTC
D: TRBD1; J: TRBJ2-7; size: -; V: TRBV7-9; CDR3: CASSFTGGPYEQYF; DNA: TGTGCCAGCAGCTTCACAGGGGGCCCCTACGAGCAGTACTTC
D: -; J: TRBJ1-5; size: once; V: TRBV10-3; CDR3: CAISALGGPNQPQHF; DNA: TGTGCCATCAGTGCCCTGGGGGGGCCCAATCAGCCCCAGCATTTT
D: -; J: TRBJ2-1; size: -; V: TRBV14; CDR3: CASSPTLAPKDNEQFF; DNA: TGTGCCAGCAGCCCCACCCTAGCGCCCAAGGACAATGAGCAGTTCTTC
D: -; J: TRBJ2-3; size: few; V: TRBV6-6; CDR3: CASKTHTGRVGDTQYF; DNA: TGTGCCAGCAAGACCCATACAGGGAGAGTGGGAGATACGCAGTATTTT
D: -; J: TRBJ1-6; size: -; V: TRBV6-5; CDR3: CASKDSSYNSPLHF; DNA: TGTGCCAGCAAGGACAGTTCCTATAATTCACCCCTCCACTTT
D: -; J: TRBJ2-7; size: -; V: TRBV5-5; CDR3: CASSDRDTTYEQYF; DNA: TGTGCCAGCAGCGACCGGGACACAACCTACGAGCAGTACTTC
D: TRBD1; J: TRBJ2-2; size: once; V: TRBV27; CDR3: CASRQGATGELFF; DNA: TGTGCCAGCAGGCAGGGGGCTACCGGGGAGCTGTTTTTT
D: -; J: TRBJ2-5; size: -; V: TRBV2; CDR3: CASENLQETQYF; DNA: TGTGCCAGCGAAAACTTACAAGAGACCCAGTACTTC
D: -; J: TRBJ1-6; size: -; V: TRBV6-6; CDR3: CASGITGPNSPLHF; DNA: TGTGCCAGCGGAATTACAGGCCCTAATTCACCCCTCCACTTT
D: -; J: TRBJ1-6; size: -; V: TRBV7-3; CDR3: CASSEQVSGSPLHF; DNA: TGTGCCAGCAGCGAACAGGTTTCTGGTTCACCCCTCCACTTT
D: TRBD1; J: TRBJ2-7; size: -; V: TRBV6-5; CDR3: CASQRTGPYEQYF; DNA: TGTGCCAGCCAAAGGACAGGACCCTACGAGCAGTACTTC
D: -; J: TRBJ2-3; size: -; V: TRBV30; CDR3: CAWSALPAGPTDTQYF; DNA: TGTGCCTGGAGTGCCCTCCCTGCGGGACCCACAGATACGCAGTATTTT
D: TRBD2; J: TRBJ2-3; size: -; V: TRBV11-2; CDR3: CASSGLTGGTQYF; DNA: TGTGCCAGCAGCGGATTGACGGGGGGTACGCAGTATTTT
D: -; J: TRBJ1-5; size: -; V: TRBV29-1; CDR3: CSVELAGSNQPQHF; DNA: TGCAGCGTTGAGCTTGCGGGGAGCAATCAGCCCCAGCATTTT
D: -; J: TRBJ2-1; size: -; V: TRBV28; CDR3: CASRGRVYNEQFF; DNA: TGTGCCAGCAGGGGCAGGGTATACAATGAGCAGTTCTTC
D: -; J: TRBJ2-2; size: -; V: TRBV29-1; CDR3: CSVEGRGRTNTGELFF; DNA: TGCAGCGTTGAAGGAAGGGGCAGGACGAACACCGGGGAGCTGTTTTTT
D: TRBD1; J: TRBJ1-6; size: once; V: TRBV6-5; CDR3: CASTPGTGVSPLHF; DNA: TGTGCCAGCACCCCCGGGACAGGGGTGTCACCCCTCCACTTT
D: -; J: TRBJ2-2; size: -; V: TRBV7-8; CDR3: CASSALASTNTGELFF; DNA: TGTGCCAGCAGCGCCCTAGCGTCCACGAACACCGGGGAGCTGTTTTTT
D: -; J: TRBJ1-4; size: -; V: TRBV19; CDR3: CASRTGFGEKLFF; DNA: TGTGCCAGTCGTACAGGGTTTGGTGAAAAACTGTTTTTT
D: -; J: TRBJ1-3; size: -; V: TRBV18; CDR3: CASSPVRSGNTIYF; DNA: TGTGCCAGCTCGCCGGTACGCTCTGGAAACACCATATATTTT
D: -; J: TRBJ2-2; size: -; V: TRBV7-2; CDR3: CASSLRSSRDAGELFF; DNA: TGTGCCAGCAGCTTGCGAAGTTCCAGGGATGCCGGGGAGCTGTTTTTT